This TCR beta chain comes out of a study of blood T cell repertoires in COVID-19. Overall study context: T cells, B-cell-depleted T cells, or PBMCs supplied cDNA or gDNA.

Trimming pared 10 bases from V and 0 bases from J, leaving 12 bases between. This CDR3 is 13 amino acids long. Germline-derived CDR1 and CDR2 are MNHEY and SVGAGI. Authors' processing steps: Cell counts per sample came from amplifying reference gene primers. TCRdb's copy holds only in-frame clones and misses some; the assay was immunoSEQ multiplex PCR. The DNA was the basis for D and trimming; V, J and clone size are from that table. The table shows some 100,000 clones, with almost 90% occurring only once. Enrolled during active infection, Seattle patients were then followed longitudinally. The TCR comes from a man aged 50-59 years with COVID-19, enrolled during active disease. Sequencing was performed on peripheral blood. The V call is TRBV6-5, the J call TRBJ1-2; D uncertain. The CDR3 here is CATGVVANYGYTF. DNA of the CDR3: TGTGCCACCGGAGTTGTCGCTAACTATGGCTACACCTTC.